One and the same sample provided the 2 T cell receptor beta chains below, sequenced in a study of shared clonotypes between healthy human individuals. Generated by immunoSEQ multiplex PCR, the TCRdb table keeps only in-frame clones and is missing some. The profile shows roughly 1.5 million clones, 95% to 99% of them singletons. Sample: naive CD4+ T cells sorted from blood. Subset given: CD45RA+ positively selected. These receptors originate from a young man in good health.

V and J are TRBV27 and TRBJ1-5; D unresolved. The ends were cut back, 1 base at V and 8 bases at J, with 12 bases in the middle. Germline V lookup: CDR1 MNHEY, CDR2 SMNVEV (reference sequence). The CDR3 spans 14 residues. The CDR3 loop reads CASSLWIGDKPQHF. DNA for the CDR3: TGTGCCAGCAGTTTATGGATCGGAGACAAGCCCCAGCATTTT.

CDR3 sequence (DNA): TGCGCCAGCAGCAGGACAGCCCCAGCTAACTATGGCTACACCTTC. It is translated as CASSRTAPANYGYTF. The rearrangement links TRBV5-1 to TRBJ1-2; TRBD1 is a possible D gene (6 bases). Trimming cost V 4 bases and J 0 bases, with 13 bases left between them. In germline, CDR1 is SGHRS, CDR2 YFSETQ. The CDR3 extends over 15 amino acids. Combining the CDR3 with reference TRBV5-1 and TRBJ1-2 gives the whole variable domain KAGVTQTPRYLIKTRGQQVTLSCSPISGHRSVSWYQQTPGQGLQFLFEYFSETQRNKGNFPGRFSGRQFSNSRSEMNVSTLELGDSALYLCASSRTAPANYGYTFGSGTRLTVV.